Sequencing of this T cell receptor beta chain was carried out in a study of human T cells and chemical hapten exposure. Whole-study findings and limits: TCRs exceeding 1 in 1000 frequency stayed unchanged with DPC sensitization. The formation of large CDR3 similarity clusters by expanded TCRs significantly exceeded that of controls.

TCRdb re-analysed the RACE reads in MiXCR, keeping a single row per CDR3 protein. The sample includes about 41,000 distinct CDR3 sequences, under 4.5% seen only once; the top ten take approximately 24%. This clonotype has ten or more counts. Antigen unknown. Time point in this sample: patch test 1, 2 weeks after DPC sensitization. As for treatment: therapeutic diphenylcyclopropenone sensitization with weekly scalp DPC. From whole blood left unfractionated, total RNA was extracted. Blood draws came first, before each patch test. The specimen comprised whole blood, sampled in connection with sensitization to the hapten diphenylcyclopropenone (DPC). The receptor was derived from a man in his fifties with alopecia areata. Some clones in this sample may be carry-over from other donors' samples.

Written as DNA, the CDR3 is TGTGCCAGCAGCCCAGAGGGACTAGCGGTCTACGAGCAGTACTTC. It specifies CASSPEGLAVYEQYF. This chain uses TRBV7-2 with TRBJ2-7, with TRBD2 identical over 11 bases. The V gene's germline CDR1 is SGHTA and CDR2 FQGNSA. CDR3 length: 15 residues. The junction had 6 bases not matched to a gene; V was cut back by 5 bases and J by 3 bases.